This TCR beta chain is from a study of T cell repertoires in cytomegalovirus infection. Study-wide background: In the study, CMV epitopes included recently identified HLA-C-restricted and well-studied HLA-B-restricted ones. Public TCR beta signatures were indicative of both CMV infection and a matching HLA type. General study findings and limits: The cumulative frequency of public TCR beta families distinguished individuals who carried CMV together with the relevant HLA. The study found HLA-C-restricted CMV-specific TCR beta clonotypes dominating the ex vivo response.

This CDR3 has 15 residues. The germline V gene encodes CDR1 KGHDR and CDR2 SFDVKD. Trimming pared 2 bases from V and 2 bases from J, leaving 9 bases between. From the reads, TCRdb called clonotypes with MiXCR, one entry per CDR3 protein. In the table there are 750,000 to 900,000 distinct CDR3 sequences, almost 30% of which are singletons. About this clonotype itself: Its antigen is unknown.

The receptor comes from a human donor in good health (CMV status not recorded). Some clones in this sample may be carry-over from other donors' samples. V gene TRBV24-1 combines with J gene TRBJ1-5, with D tentatively TRBD1 (5 bases). The specimen comprised cultured CD8+ T cells from PBMCs, sampled from culture after CMV antigen stimulation. CDR3 coding DNA: TGTGCCACCAGTGATTCTCAGGGAGGCAATCAGCCCCAGCATTTT. As protein: CATSDSQGGNQPQHF.